This entry features one TCR beta chain sequence. What it recognizes is unknown. V gave up 6 bases and J gave up 4 bases; unmatched junction bases: 5. Germline CDR1 ENHRY, CDR2 SYGVKD. CDR3 length equals 14 residues. This sample is part of a study of cytomegalovirus exposure and HLA in healthy donors. Study-level points and caveats: In vitro checks showed that a few CMV-associated chains really do target CMV antigens.

TCRdb's table, derived via immunoSEQ multiplex PCR, lists solely in-frame clones and lacks some. The sample holds roughly 100,000 clones; roughly nine tenths are singletons and the top ten take 3% to 4%. V is TRBV10-3 and J is TRBJ2-7, with 11 bases aligning to TRBD2. The sequencing input was PBMCs. The clonotype originates from a woman aged 18-29 years in good health and CMV-seropositive. The CDR3 here is CAIRTTSGEYEQYF. The CDR3 DNA is TGTGCCATCAGGACGACTAGCGGGGAGTACGAGCAGTACTTC.